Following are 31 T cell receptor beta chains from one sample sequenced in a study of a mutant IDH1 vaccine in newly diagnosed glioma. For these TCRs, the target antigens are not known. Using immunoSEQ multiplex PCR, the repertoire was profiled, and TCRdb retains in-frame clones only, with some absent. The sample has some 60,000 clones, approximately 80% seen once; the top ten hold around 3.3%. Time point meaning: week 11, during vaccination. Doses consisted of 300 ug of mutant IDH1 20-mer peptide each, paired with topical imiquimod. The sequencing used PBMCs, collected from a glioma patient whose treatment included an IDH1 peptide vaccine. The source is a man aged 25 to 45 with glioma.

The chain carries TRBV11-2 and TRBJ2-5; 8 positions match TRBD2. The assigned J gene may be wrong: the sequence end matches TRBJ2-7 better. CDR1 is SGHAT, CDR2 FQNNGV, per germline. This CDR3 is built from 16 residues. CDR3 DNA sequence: TGTGCCAGCAGCTCCGGACTAGCTCGATCGGTCCACGAGCAGTACTTC. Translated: CASSSGLARSVHEQYF.

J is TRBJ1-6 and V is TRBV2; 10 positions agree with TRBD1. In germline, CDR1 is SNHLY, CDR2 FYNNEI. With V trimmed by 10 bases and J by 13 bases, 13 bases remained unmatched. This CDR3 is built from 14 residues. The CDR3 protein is CANILDRGRFPLHF. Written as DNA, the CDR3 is TGTGCCAACATTCTCGACAGGGGGCGCTTTCCCCTCCACTTT. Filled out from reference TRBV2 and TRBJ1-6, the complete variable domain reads EPEVTQTPSHQVTQMGQEVILRCVPISNHLYFYWYRQILGQKVEFLVSFYNNEISEKSEIFDDQFSVERPDGSNFTLKIRSTKLEDSAMYFCANILDRGRFPLHFGNGTRLTVT.

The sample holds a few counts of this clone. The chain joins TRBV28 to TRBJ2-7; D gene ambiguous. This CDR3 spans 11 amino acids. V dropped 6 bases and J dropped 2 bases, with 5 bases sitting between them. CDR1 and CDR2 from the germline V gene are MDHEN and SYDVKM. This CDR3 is CASSVTYEQYF. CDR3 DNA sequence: TGTGCCAGCAGCGTAACCTACGAGCAGTACTTC.

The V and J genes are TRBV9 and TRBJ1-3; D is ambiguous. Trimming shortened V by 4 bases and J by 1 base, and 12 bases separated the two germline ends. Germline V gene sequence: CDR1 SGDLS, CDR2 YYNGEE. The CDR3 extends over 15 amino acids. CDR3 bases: TGTGCCAGCAGCCCCCGGGATGAATCTGGAAACACCATATATTTT. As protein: CASSPRDESGNTIYF.

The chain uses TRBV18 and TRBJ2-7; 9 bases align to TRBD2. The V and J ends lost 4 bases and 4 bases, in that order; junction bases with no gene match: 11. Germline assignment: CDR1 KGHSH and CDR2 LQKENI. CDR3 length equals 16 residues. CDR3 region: CASSLYHGLATYEQYF. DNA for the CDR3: TGTGCCAGCTCACTATACCACGGACTAGCGACTTACGAGCAGTACTTC.

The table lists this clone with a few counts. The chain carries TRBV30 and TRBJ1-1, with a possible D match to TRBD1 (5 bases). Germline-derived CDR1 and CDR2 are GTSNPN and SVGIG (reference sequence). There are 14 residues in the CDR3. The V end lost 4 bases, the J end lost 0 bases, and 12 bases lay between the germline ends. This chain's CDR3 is CAWTLTDMNTEAFF. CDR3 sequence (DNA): TGTGCCTGGACCCTGACGGACATGAACACTGAAGCTTTCTTT.

CDR3 nucleotides: TGTGCCCTCTTGGTTCCCCCGGATACGCAGTATTTT. This translates into CALLVPPDTQYF. The chain uses TRBV2 and TRBJ2-3, with D hard to call. Germline loops: CDR1 SNHLY, CDR2 FYNNEI. Trimming left V 11 bases short and J 6 bases short, with 15 bases between. CDR3 length: 12 amino acids.

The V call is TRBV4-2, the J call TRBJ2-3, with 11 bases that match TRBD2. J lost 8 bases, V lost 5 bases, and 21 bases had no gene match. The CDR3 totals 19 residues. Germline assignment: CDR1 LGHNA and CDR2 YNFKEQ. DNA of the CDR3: TGTGCCAGCAGCGAAACACGGTCTGTAGCGGGAGGGCACCGTGGTACGCAGTATTTT. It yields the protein CASSETRSVAGGHRGTQYF.

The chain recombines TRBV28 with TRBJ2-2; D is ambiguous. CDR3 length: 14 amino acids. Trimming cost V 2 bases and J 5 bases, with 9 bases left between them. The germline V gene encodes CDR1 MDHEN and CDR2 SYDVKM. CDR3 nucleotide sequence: TGTGCCAGCAGTTTAACGCTAGTAACCGGGGAGCTGTTTTTT. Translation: CASSLTLVTGELFF. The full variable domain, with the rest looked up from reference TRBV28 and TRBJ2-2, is DVKVTQSSRYLVKRTGEKVFLECVQDMDHENMFWYRQDPGLGLRLIYFSYDVKMKEKGDIPEGYSVSREKKERFSLILESASTNQTSMYLCASSLTLVTGELFFGEGSRLTVL.

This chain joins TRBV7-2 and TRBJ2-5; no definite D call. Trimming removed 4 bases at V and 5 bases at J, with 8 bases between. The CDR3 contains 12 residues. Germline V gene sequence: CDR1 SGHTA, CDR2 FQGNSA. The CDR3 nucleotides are TGTGCCAGCAGCTACGCCGGGGAGACCCAGTACTTC. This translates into CASSYAGETQYF.

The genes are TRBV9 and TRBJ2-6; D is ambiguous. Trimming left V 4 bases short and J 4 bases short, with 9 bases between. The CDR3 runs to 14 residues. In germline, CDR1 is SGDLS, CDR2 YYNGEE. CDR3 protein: CASSLVSGANVLTF. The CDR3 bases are TGTGCCAGCAGCCTAGTATCAGGGGCCAACGTCCTGACTTTC.

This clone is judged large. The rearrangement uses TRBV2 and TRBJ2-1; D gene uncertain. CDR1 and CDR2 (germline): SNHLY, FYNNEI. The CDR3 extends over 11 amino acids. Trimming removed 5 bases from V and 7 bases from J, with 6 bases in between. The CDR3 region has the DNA TGTGCCAGCAGTACCTCTAATGAGCAGTTCTTC. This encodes CASSTSNEQFF.

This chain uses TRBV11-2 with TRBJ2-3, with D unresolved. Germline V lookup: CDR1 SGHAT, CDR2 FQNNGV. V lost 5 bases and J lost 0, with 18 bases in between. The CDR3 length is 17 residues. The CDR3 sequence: CASSRSGPSPSTDTQYF. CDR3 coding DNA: TGTGCCAGCAGCCGATCCGGACCCTCCCCTAGCACAGATACGCAGTATTTT.

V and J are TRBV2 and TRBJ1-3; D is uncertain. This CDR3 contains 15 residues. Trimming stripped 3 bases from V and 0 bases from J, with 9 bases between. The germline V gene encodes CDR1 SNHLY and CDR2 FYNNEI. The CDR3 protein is CASSDPFSSGNTIYF. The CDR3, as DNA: TGTGCCAGCAGTGACCCTTTTAGCTCTGGAAACACCATATATTTT.

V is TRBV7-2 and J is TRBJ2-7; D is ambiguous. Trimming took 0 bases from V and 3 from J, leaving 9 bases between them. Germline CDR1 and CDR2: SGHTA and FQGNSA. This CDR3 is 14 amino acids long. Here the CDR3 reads CASSLASDLYEQYF. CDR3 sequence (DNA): TGTGCCAGCAGCTTAGCTTCTGATCTCTACGAGCAGTACTTC.

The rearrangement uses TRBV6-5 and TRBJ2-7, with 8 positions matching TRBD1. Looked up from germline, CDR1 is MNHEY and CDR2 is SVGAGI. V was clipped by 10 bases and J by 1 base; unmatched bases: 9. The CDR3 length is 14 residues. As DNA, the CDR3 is TGTGCCACCTCGAGGGACAGGACATCCTACGAGCAGTACTTC. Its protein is CATSRDRTSYEQYF.

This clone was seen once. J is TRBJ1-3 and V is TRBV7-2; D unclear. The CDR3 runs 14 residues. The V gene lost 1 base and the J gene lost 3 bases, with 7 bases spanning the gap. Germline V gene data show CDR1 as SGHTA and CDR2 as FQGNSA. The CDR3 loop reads CASSLGIGGNTIYF. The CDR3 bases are TGTGCCAGCAGCTTAGGGATAGGTGGAAACACCATATATTTT.

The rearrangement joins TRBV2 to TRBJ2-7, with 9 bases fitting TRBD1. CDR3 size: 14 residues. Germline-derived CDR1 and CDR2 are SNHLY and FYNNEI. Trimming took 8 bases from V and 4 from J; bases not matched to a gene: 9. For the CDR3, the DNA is TGTGCCAGCGCCGGGGACAGGGTCCCTTACGAGCAGTACTTC. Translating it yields CASAGDRVPYEQYF.

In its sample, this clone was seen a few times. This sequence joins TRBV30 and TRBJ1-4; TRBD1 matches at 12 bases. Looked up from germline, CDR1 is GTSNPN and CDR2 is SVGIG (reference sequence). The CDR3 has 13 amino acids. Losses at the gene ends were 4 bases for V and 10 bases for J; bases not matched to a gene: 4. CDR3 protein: CAWTPGQGAKLFF. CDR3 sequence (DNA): TGTGCCTGGACCCCGGGACAGGGGGCAAAACTGTTTTTT.

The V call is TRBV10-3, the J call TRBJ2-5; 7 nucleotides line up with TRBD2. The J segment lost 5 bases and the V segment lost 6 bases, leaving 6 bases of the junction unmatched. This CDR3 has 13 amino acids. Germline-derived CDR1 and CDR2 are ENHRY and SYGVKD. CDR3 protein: CAIRPGEGETQYF. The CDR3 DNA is TGTGCCATCAGGCCCGGGGAGGGGGAGACCCAGTACTTC.

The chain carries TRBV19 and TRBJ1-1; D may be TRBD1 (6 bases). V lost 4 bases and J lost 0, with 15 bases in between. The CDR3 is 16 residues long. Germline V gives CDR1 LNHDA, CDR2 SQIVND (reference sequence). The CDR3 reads CASSTDRPQMNTEAFF. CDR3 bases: TGTGCCAGTAGTACCGACAGGCCTCAGATGAACACTGAAGCTTTCTTT.

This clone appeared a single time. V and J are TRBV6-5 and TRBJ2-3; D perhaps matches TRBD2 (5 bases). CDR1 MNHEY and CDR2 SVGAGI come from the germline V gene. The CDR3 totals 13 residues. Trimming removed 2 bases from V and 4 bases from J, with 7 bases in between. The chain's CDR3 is CASSYEGADTQYF. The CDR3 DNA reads TGTGCCAGCAGTTACGAGGGCGCAGATACGCAGTATTTT.

The CDR3, as DNA: TGCGCCAGCAGTGAGTCGGGAGGTGTCGGGGAGCTGTTTTTT. It is translated as CASSESGGVGELFF. The gene calls are TRBV10-2 and TRBJ2-2; possible D gene TRBD2, 6 bases. The CDR3 totals 14 residues. V was shortened by 0 bases and J by 7 bases, with 9 bases between the two germline ends. Germline lookup yields CDR1 WSHSY and CDR2 SAAADI.

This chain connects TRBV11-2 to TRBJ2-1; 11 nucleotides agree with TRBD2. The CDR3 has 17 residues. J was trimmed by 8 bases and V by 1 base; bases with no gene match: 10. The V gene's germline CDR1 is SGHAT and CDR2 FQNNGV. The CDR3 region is CASSLALAGGLGYEQFF. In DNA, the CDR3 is TGTGCCAGCAGCTTAGCCCTAGCGGGGGGCCTAGGGTATGAGCAGTTCTTC.

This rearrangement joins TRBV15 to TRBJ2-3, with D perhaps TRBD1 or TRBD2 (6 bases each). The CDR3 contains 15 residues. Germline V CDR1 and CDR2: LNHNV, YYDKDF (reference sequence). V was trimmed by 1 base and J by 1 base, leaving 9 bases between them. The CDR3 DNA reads TGTGCCACCAGCAGAGGGGGGGCGCGCACAGATACGCAGTATTTT. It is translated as CATSRGGARTDTQYF.

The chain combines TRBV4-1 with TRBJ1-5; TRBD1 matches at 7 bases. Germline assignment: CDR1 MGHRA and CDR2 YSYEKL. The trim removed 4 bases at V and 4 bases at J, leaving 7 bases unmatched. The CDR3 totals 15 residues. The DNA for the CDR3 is TGCGCCAGCAGCCCGGGGTCCAGGGGGAATCAGCCCCAGCATTTT. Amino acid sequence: CASSPGSRGNQPQHF.

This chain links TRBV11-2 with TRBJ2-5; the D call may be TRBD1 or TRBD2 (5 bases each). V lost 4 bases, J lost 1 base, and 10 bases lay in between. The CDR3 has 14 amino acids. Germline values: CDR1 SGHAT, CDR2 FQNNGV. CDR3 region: CASSWGNSQETQYF. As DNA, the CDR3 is TGTGCCAGCAGCTGGGGGAACTCCCAAGAGACCCAGTACTTC.

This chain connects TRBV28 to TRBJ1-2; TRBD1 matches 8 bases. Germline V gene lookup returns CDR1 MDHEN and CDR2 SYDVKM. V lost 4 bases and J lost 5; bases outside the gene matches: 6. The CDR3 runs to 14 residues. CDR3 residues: CASSSTGQEYGYTF. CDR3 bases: TGTGCCAGCAGTTCGACGGGACAGGAATATGGCTACACCTTC.

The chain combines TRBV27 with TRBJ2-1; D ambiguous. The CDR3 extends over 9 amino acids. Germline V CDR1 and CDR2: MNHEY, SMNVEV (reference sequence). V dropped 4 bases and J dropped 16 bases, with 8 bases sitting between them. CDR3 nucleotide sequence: TGTGCCAGCAGTTCCTCGCCTTTCTTC. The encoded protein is CASSSSPFF.

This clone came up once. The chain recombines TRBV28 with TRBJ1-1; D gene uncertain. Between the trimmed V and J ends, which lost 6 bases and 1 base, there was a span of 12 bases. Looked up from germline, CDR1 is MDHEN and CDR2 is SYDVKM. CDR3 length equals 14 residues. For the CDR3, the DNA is TGTGCCAGCAGCGGCCGGGCCGGGAACACTGAAGCTTTCTTT. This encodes CASSGRAGNTEAFF.

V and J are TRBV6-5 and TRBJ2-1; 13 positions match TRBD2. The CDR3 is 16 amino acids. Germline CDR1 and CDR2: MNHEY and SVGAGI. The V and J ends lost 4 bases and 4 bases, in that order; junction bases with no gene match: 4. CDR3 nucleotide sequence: TGTGCCAGCAGTTCCGCACTAGCGGGGGGGTACAATGAGCAGTTCTTC. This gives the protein CASSSALAGGYNEQFF.